The clone carrying this T cell receptor beta chain was seen a handful of times. Its antigen remains unknown. Germline assignment: CDR1 SGHAT and CDR2 FQDESV (reference sequence). Trimming cost V 0 bases and J 10 bases; bases outside gene matches: 6. The CDR3 has 15 residues. After CD4 positive bead selection, the CD4-negative fraction gave CD8 T cells. The data were taken from a study of naive and memory T cell subsets. Study results and caveats: Over 95% of naive TCR sequences appeared only once after error correction, unlike memory subsets. Diversity fell and Gini index rose from naive through CM, EM, EMRA. A few larger clonotypes appeared in naive repertoires, especially CD8, possibly memory cells re-expressing CD45RA.

The beta constant-region primer was an equimolar mix of two oligonucleotides covering TRBC1 and TRBC2. Nested alpha and beta constant-region primers with the SP2 primer drove four PCR rounds on ligated cDNA. An oligonucleotide with the SP2 primer and a 12-nucleotide UMI was ligated to the cDNA 3' end. TCRdb reprocessed the UMI-ligation and nested PCR reads via MiXCR and lists one record per CDR3 protein. The sample lists 150,000 or so distinct CDR3 sequences, about 20% occurring once. This clonotype originated in a human donor in good health. The sequencing sample was made of naive CD4+ T cells from blood. The chain is built from TRBV11-1 and TRBJ2-1, with TRBD2 identical over 10 bases. CDR3 in amino acids: CASSLAFRTSGEQFF. The DNA of the CDR3 is TGTGCCAGCAGCTTAGCTTTTCGGACTAGCGGAGAGCAGTTCTTC.